This is a list of T cell receptor beta chains from one sample in a study of CD8 T cells in ankylosing spondylitis. TCRdb reprocessed the 5' RACE reads via MiXCR and lists one record per CDR3 protein. Of hundreds of thousands of distinct CDR3 sequences listed, about 13% are singletons. The specimen was blood, either unsorted or a sorted T cell fraction (not recorded which). The receptors shown here come from a male donor with ankylosing spondylitis. CDR3s leave out the opening cysteine and the closing phenylalanine or tryptophan. Fields, in order: D gene, V gene, J gene, CDR3 protein. D genes are given only for firm matches.

.	TRBV3-1	TRBJ1-5	ASSQDPLDQPQH
.	TRBV20-1	TRBJ2-1	SASGRVYNEQF
.	TRBV20-1	TRBJ1-1	SASIEGGWVEAF
.	TRBV19	TRBJ1-4	ASNLQGGTNEKLF
TRBD1	TRBV10-3	TRBJ1-5	AISETGTGYYSNQPQH
TRBD1	TRBV29-1	TRBJ1-1	SVITGGNTEAF
.	TRBV5-1	TRBJ2-7	ASSLVTTYEQY
.	TRBV5-1	TRBJ1-5	ASREDVDQPQH
.	TRBV11-2	TRBJ2-3	ASSLVSYGNRTDTQY
.	TRBV5-1	TRBJ1-2	ASSLGVYGYT
TRBD1	TRBV20-1	TRBJ1-6	SAGTGPSYNSPLH
.	TRBV5-1	TRBJ2-1	ASSREGQYNEQF
.	TRBV29-1	TRBJ2-3	SVPLQAGTDTQY
TRBD2	TRBV12-3/TRBV12-4	TRBJ2-7	ASRVAGGLIYEQY
.	TRBV29-1	TRBJ2-7	SVGSEGIPYEQY
.	TRBV20-1	TRBJ2-7	SAKEARYEQY
TRBD1	TRBV24-1	TRBJ1-4	ATSDPTGVHEKLF
TRBD1	TRBV12-3/TRBV12-4	TRBJ2-2	ASRQGALDGELF
.	TRBV18	TRBJ2-3	ASSPVLSATFDTQY
TRBD1	TRBV25-1	TRBJ2-3	ASSPSTGNIRTDTQY
.	TRBV24-1	TRBJ2-5	ATSDPNRVGRQTQY
.	TRBV29-1	TRBJ2-1	SASPTSTNNEQF
.	TRBV24-1	TRBJ2-1	ATSPAGSSYNEQF
TRBD2	TRBV18	TRBJ2-5	ASSPPRAGGPVGPETQY
TRBD2	TRBV10-2	TRBJ2-7	ASSEALPSGRLLFSYEQY
TRBD2	TRBV29-1	TRBJ2-2	SVEWPSGREGELF
.	TRBV12-3/TRBV12-4	TRBJ1-5	ASNNGIAQPQH
TRBD2	TRBV12-3/TRBV12-4	TRBJ2-1	ASSFGLAGAGYVQF
.	TRBV20-1	TRBJ2-3	SARPREEGDTQY
.	TRBV30	TRBJ2-5	ALMNIETQY
.	TRBV5-1	TRBJ2-5	ASSRGRTVRETQY
TRBD2	TRBV5-1	TRBJ2-1	ASTLAANNEQF
.	TRBV12-3/TRBV12-4	TRBJ2-3	ASTLGLSTDTQY
TRBD1	TRBV2	TRBJ2-4	ASRKDRELAKNIQY
.	TRBV12-3/TRBV12-4	TRBJ1-4	ASSLGAGNGEKLF
.	TRBV20-1	TRBJ2-2	SARGGNTGELF
.	TRBV7-2	TRBJ1-1	ASSSEVTREAF
TRBD2	TRBV24-1	TRBJ2-1	ATSDSLRLAGGYIEQF
.	TRBV20-1	TRBJ2-3	SARGFSTDTQY
.	TRBV7-8	TRBJ1-5	ASSSPKGGARQPQH
.	TRBV5-1	TRBJ1-1	ASSEQGHTEAF
.	TRBV4-1	TRBJ1-2	ASSQEASGDYGYT